The 18 T cell receptor beta chains in this list originate from one sample, sequenced in a study of T cells in Graves' hyperthyroidism and ophthalmopathy. From RNA transcripts, TCR beta CDR3 regions were amplified. The primer set for the first-round RT-PCR of the TCR CDR3 was HTBI. TCRdb reanalysed the multiplex PCR reads using MiXCR and keeps one entry per CDR3 protein. The table has approximately 24,000 distinct CDR3 sequences, about 49% seen once; the top ten hold less than 30%. The source material was blood. The source of these receptors is a woman between 40 and 50 years old with Graves' hyperthyroidism that later progressed to Graves' ophthalmopathy.

This sequence joins TRBV10-2 and TRBJ1-2; perhaps TRBD1 as D (6 bases). This CDR3 is built from 16 residues. The ends were cut back, 0 bases at V and 3 bases at J, with 14 bases in the middle. Germline V gene sequence: CDR1 WSHSY, CDR2 SAAADI. CDR3: CASSESGGDTHYGYTF. The CDR3 DNA follows: TGCGCCAGCAGTGAGTCGGGGGGGGACACCCACTATGGCTACACCTTC.

CDR3 protein: CASSHPDMGSYEQYF. In DNA, the CDR3 is TGTGCCAGCAGCCATCCGGACATGGGCTCCTACGAGCAGTACTTC. The V and J genes are TRBV14 and TRBJ2-7; a weak D match, TRBD1 (5 bases). The CDR3 loop spans 15 amino acids. Germline V gives CDR1 SGHDN, CDR2 FVKESK. V was trimmed by 3 bases and J by 0 bases, leaving 12 bases between them.

This clonotype was detected only a few times. The V gene is TRBV20-1, the J gene TRBJ1-6, with D possibly TRBD1 on 6 matching bases. Germline values: CDR1 DFQATT, CDR2 SNEGSKA (reference sequence). Between the trimmed V and J ends, which lost 6 bases and 10 bases, there was a span of 19 bases. CDR3 size: 14 residues. The CDR3 spells CSAPARGGGSPLHF. In DNA, the CDR3 is TGCAGTGCCCCGGCTCGGGGAGGGGGATCACCCCTCCACTTT.

Within the sample, this clonotype is medium-sized. The rearrangement joins TRBV29-1 to TRBJ2-7; TRBD2 aligns across 9 bases. The CDR3 runs 15 residues. Germline-derived CDR1 and CDR2 are SQVTM and ANQGSEA. J was trimmed by 2 bases and V by 0 bases; bases with no gene match: 5. The CDR3 reads CSVEDIQRGAYEQYF. The CDR3 nucleotides read TGCAGCGTTGAAGATATACAGCGGGGGGCCTACGAGCAGTACTTC.

This clonotype has just a few counts. The chain is built from TRBV29-1 and TRBJ1-1, with 8 bases that match TRBD1. The germline V gene encodes CDR1 SQVTM and CDR2 ANQGSEA. CDR3 length: 14 amino acids. The V and J ends lost 5 bases and 0 bases, in that order; junction bases with no gene match: 5. Here the CDR3 reads CSVNRGTLNTEAFF. For the CDR3, the DNA is TGCAGCGTTAACAGGGGGACTTTGAACACTGAAGCTTTCTTT.

This clonotype was observed many times. V is TRBV5-6 and J is TRBJ1-5; TRBD1 might be the D (6 bases). The CDR3 spans 14 residues. CDR1 is SGHDT and CDR2 is YYEEEE in the germline V gene. Trimming cost V 4 bases and J 7 bases, with 15 bases left between them. For the CDR3, the DNA is TGTGCCAGCAGCCTTATCACAGGGAACCAGCCCCAGCATTTT. This encodes CASSLITGNQPQHF.

This clonotype was detected only a few times. At one end the junction does not follow the germline gene, possibly because of a read error. The V call is TRBV13, the J call TRBJ2-3; D may be TRBD2 (6 bases). CDR1 and CDR2 from the germline V gene are PRHDT and FYEKMQ (reference sequence). This CDR3 has 15 amino acids. The CDR3, as DNA: TGTGCCAGCAGCTTGGGGGGTGCCAGCACAGATGCGCAGTACTTT. It is translated as CASSLGGASTDAQYF. The whole variable domain, filled in from reference TRBV13 and TRBJ2-3, reads AAGVIQSPRHLIKEKRETATLKCYPIPRHDTVYWYQQGPGQDPQFLISFYEKMQSDKGSIPDRFSAQQFSDYHSELNMSSLELGDSALYFCASSLGGASTDAQYFGPGTRLTVL.

The CDR3 sequence is CSARGTSGYNEQFF. The CDR3 DNA is TGCAGTGCTAGAGGGACTAGCGGATACAATGAGCAGTTCTTC. V and J are TRBV20-1 and TRBJ2-1; 10 bases map to TRBD2. This CDR3 is 14 amino acids long. Trimming took 1 base from V and 4 from J; bases not matched to a gene: 1. The germline CDR1 and CDR2 sequences are DFQATT and SNEGSKA (reference sequence).

The J gene is TRBJ2-3, the V gene TRBV7-8; D is undetermined. The CDR3 has 16 residues. Germline V gives CDR1 SGHVS, CDR2 FQNEAQ. V was shortened by 5 bases and J by 1 base, with 16 bases between the two germline ends. The CDR3 DNA reads as TGTGCCAGCAGCCCATCCAGGAACCGGGGCACAGATACGCAGTATTTT. It codes for CASSPSRNRGTDTQYF.

V gene TRBV9 combines with J gene TRBJ1-6; D call uncertain. This CDR3 region has 12 residues. V was pared by 3 bases and J by 6 bases, with 4 bases between. The germline CDR1 and CDR2 sequences are SGDLS and YYNGEE. In DNA, the CDR3 is TGTGCCAGCAGCGCCAGTAATTCACCCCTCCACTTT. Amino acid sequence: CASSASNSPLHF.

This clonotype has a handful of counts. The V and J genes are TRBV19 and TRBJ1-2; D is ambiguous. Trimming took off 3 bases at V and 5 bases at J, with 4 bases between the two ends. The germline V gene encodes CDR1 LNHDA and CDR2 SQIVND (reference sequence). The CDR3 covers 11 residues. The CDR3 reads CASSMEYGYTF. DNA of the CDR3: TGTGCCAGTAGTATGGAGTATGGCTACACCTTC.

This chain joins TRBV5-1 and TRBJ2-3; D call uncertain. Germline V CDR1 and CDR2: SGHRS, YFSETQ. The CDR3 extends over 15 amino acids. Deletions cut 4 bases from V and 4 bases from J, with 16 bases between. The CDR3: CASSPGPTRPDTQYF. Here the CDR3 DNA reads TGCGCCAGCAGCCCGGGCCCTACCCGCCCAGATACGCAGTATTTT.

V gene TRBV7-6 combines with J gene TRBJ2-3, with 8 bases aligning to TRBD2. CDR3 length: 18 residues. The germline CDR1 and CDR2 sequences are SGHVS and FNYEAQ. Unmatched junction bases numbered 15, after V lost 5 bases and J lost 2 bases. The CDR3 sequence is CASSLRTSLAEPTDTQYF. The CDR3 DNA follows: TGTGCCAGCAGCCTCCGCACGTCACTAGCGGAACCCACAGATACGCAGTATTTT.

Within the sample, this clonotype is medium-sized. The chain combines TRBV29-1 with TRBJ2-5; D is unresolved. The V end was cut by 4 bases, the J end by 5 bases, with 5 bases between. Germline loops: CDR1 SQVTM, CDR2 ANQGSEA. The CDR3 sequence is 10 residues long. CDR3 loop: CSVGRETQYF. CDR3 nucleotides: TGCAGCGTTGGTCGCGAGACCCAGTACTTC.

In its sample, this clonotype was seen many times. This sequence joins TRBV5-5 and TRBJ2-6; TRBD1 agrees at 7 bases. The germline V gene has CDR1 SGHKS and CDR2 YYEKEE (reference sequence). The CDR3 is made up of 15 amino acids. The V gene end was trimmed by 4 bases and the J gene end by 2 bases; junction bases not matched to a gene: 3. For the CDR3, the DNA is TGTGCCAGCAGCAACGACAGGGCTGGGGCCAACGTCCTGACTTTC. As protein: CASSNDRAGANVLTF. Supplemented by reference TRBV5-5 and TRBJ2-6, the full variable domain reads DAGVTQSPTHLIKTRGQQVTLRCSPISGHKSVSWYQQVLGQGPQFIFQYYEKEERGRGNFPDRFSARQFPNYSSELNVNALLLGDSALYLCASSNDRAGANVLTFGAGSRLTVL.

The gene calls are TRBV2 and TRBJ2-1, with D unresolved. The CDR3 is made up of 13 amino acids. Looked up from germline, CDR1 is SNHLY and CDR2 is FYNNEI. V lost 3 bases to trimming and J lost 8 bases, with 11 bases between them. DNA for the CDR3: TGTGCCAGCAGTGAGGTAGTTAGGGATGAGCAGTTCTTC. This gives the protein CASSEVVRDEQFF.

This clonotype was observed a handful of times. V is TRBV15 and J is TRBJ2-3, with D unclear. This CDR3 spans 14 amino acids. Germline lookup yields CDR1 LNHNV and CDR2 YYDKDF (reference sequence). The V and J ends lost 0 bases and 7 bases respectively, with 11 bases between them. The CDR3 region has the DNA TGTGCCACCAGCAGAGATCAGTTGAGAAATACGCAGTATTTT. The encoded protein is CATSRDQLRNTQYF. The full variable domain, its missing parts supplied by reference TRBV15 and TRBJ2-3, is DAMVIQNPRYQVTQFGKPVTLSCSQTLNHNVMYWYQQKSSQAPKLLFHYYDKDFNNEADTPDNFQSRRPNTSFCFLDIRSPGLGDTAMYLCATSRDQLRNTQYFGPGTRLTVL.

This clonotype was seen repeatedly, ten times or more. This chain connects TRBV6-6 to TRBJ2-5; TRBD1 is a possible D gene (6 bases). This CDR3 spans 13 amino acids. With 6 bases removed from V and 2 bases from J, the gap between germline ends came to 10 bases. CDR1 is MNHNY, CDR2 SVGAGI, per germline (reference sequence). The CDR3 region has the DNA TGTGCCAGCAGAGCGACAGGTCAAGAGACCCAGTACTTC. Protein product: CASRATGQETQYF.